The 2 T cell receptor beta chains below all came from one sample that was sequenced in a study of shared clonotypes between healthy human individuals (TCRdb year 2020). The library was made by the immunoSEQ multiplex PCR assay. Held by TCRdb, this immuneACCESS table contains in-frame sequences only and omits some clones. Under half of the omission traces to an unresolved V gene where checked; the cause of the rest is unknown. A total of a few hundred thousand clones appear in this sample, 70% to 80% of them only once. Roughly 12% of the sample is in the top ten clones. The specimen was PBMCs. These receptors all come from a woman in her thirties or forties in good health. Some clones in this sample may be carry-over from other donors' samples.

J is TRBJ2-4 and V is TRBV30; either TRBD1 or TRBD2 may fit D (5 bases each). Germline V lookup: CDR1 GTSNPN, CDR2 SVGIG (reference sequence). Trimming stripped 0 bases from V and 6 bases from J, with 9 bases between. The CDR3 runs 13 residues. The CDR3: CAWSVRGANIQYF. CDR3 in DNA: TGTGCCTGGAGTGTAAGGGGAGCAAACATTCAGTACTTC. The full variable domain, in which reference TRBV30 and TRBJ2-4 provide the parts outside the CDR3, is SQTIHQWPATLVQPVGSPLSLECTVEGTSNPNLYWYRQAAGRGLQLLFYSVGIGQISSEVPQNLSASRPQDRQFILSSKKLLLSDSGFYLCAWSVRGANIQYFGAGTRLSVL.

Notes on this clone: A read error may explain this, as a much larger clone is one base away. The rearrangement uses TRBV5-1 and TRBJ2-4; perhaps TRBD2 as D (5 bases). The CDR3 is 17 residues long. The germline V and J ends were trimmed by 4 bases and 1 base, with 18 bases remaining between them. The germline gives CDR1 SGHRS, CDR2 YFSETQ. The CDR3 here is CASSRLTIVAAKNIQYF. DNA of the CDR3: TGCGCCAGCAGCCGGCTCACTATTGTAGCGGCCAAAAACATTCAGTACTTC.